This TCR beta chain was identified during a study of Ad26.COV2.S vaccination and SARS-CoV-2 variants. Some clones are missing from TCRdb's copy, which holds only in-frame ones; the method was immunoSEQ multiplex PCR. The table lists 440,000 or so clones, 90% of them singletons. The CDR3 length is 14 residues. Trimming removed 1 base at V and 6 bases at J, with 11 bases between. In germline, CDR1 is SGHAT, CDR2 FQNNGV. Treatment reported: about 20 received Ad26.COV2.S at low or high dose, single or two shots; roughly five received placebo; per-sample allocation not given. After the first vaccine or placebo injection, samples were drawn on day 63.

This sequence originates from a person aged 18-60 years who received the Ad26.COV2.S COVID-19 vaccine or a placebo. Sample: peripheral blood, taken in a trial of Ad26.COV2.S vaccine versus placebo. The chain is built from TRBV11-2 and TRBJ2-3, with D hard to call. DNA of the CDR3: TGTGCCAGCAGCTTAGTCTGGGGTGGGGATACGCAGTATTTT. It yields the protein CASSLVWGGDTQYF.